This T cell receptor (beta chain) was observed in a study of CD8+ T cells in alopecia areata. Lesional scalp punch biopsies and peripheral blood came from alopecia areata patients. Reverse transcribed after extraction, RNA yielded cDNA as the sequencing template. Assay used: immunoSEQ multiplex PCR; TCRdb lists only in-frame clones, some missing. The table lists around 10,000 clones, roughly 62% of them singletons. V shed 8 bases and J 7 bases; nucleotides not matched to a gene: 15. Germline V gives CDR1 LNHDA, CDR2 SQIVND (reference sequence). This CDR3 has 16 residues. The source of this sequence is a human donor with alopecia areata. This sample comprised skin, obtained at week 0. This chain connects TRBV19 to TRBJ2-1; 9 bases fit TRBD1. The CDR3 nucleotides read TGTGCCAGTTCATTCGTTCTGGGACAGGGTTGGAATGAGCAGTTCTTC. It translates to CASSFVLGQGWNEQFF.